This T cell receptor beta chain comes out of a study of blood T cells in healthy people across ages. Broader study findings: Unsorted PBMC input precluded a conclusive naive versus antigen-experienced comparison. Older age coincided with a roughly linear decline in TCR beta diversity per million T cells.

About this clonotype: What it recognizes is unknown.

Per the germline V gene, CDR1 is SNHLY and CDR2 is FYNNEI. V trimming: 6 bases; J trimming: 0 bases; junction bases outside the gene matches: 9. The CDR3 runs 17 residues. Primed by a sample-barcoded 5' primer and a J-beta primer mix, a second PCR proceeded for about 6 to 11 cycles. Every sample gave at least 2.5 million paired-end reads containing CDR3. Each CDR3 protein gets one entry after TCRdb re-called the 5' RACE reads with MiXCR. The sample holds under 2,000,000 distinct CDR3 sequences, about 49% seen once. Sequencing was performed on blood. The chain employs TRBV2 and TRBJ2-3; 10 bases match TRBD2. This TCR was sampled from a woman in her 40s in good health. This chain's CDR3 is CASRGTSEGESTDTQYF. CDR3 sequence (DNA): TGTGCCAGCAGGGGGACTAGCGAGGGGGAGAGCACAGATACGCAGTATTTT.